This T cell receptor (beta chain) stems from a study of blood T cell repertoires in COVID-19. This clone was counted between two and nine times. The germline V gene encodes CDR1 LGHDT and CDR2 YNNKEL (reference sequence). The CDR3 runs 16 residues. The V and J ends lost 0 bases and 6 bases respectively, with 17 bases between them. Assay used: immunoSEQ multiplex PCR; TCRdb lists only in-frame clones, some missing. The repertoire holds some 150,000 clones, with roughly 80% as singletons. The clonotype comes from a human donor in a cohort sampled during active COVID-19. The sample taken for sequencing was peripheral blood. J is TRBJ1-2 and V is TRBV3-1 (or the pseudogene TRBV3-2); TRBD1 might be the D (5 bases). This CDR3 reads CASSQDSTGRANGYTF. The CDR3 bases are TGTGCCAGCAGCCAAGATTCAACAGGCCGGGCTAATGGCTACACCTTC.